A single sample gave rise to the 5 T cell receptor beta chains below, sequenced in a study of OX40 agonist ivuxolimab in advanced cancers. The repertoire was sequenced with immunoSEQ multiplex PCR; TCRdb's copy has only in-frame clones and lacks some. In the table there are some 100,000 clones, over 75% of which are singletons. Sequencing used CD4+ or CD8+ T cells sorted from blood, obtained in a trial of the OX40 agonist ivuxolimab. These receptors were taken from an adult with an advanced solid tumor such as melanoma, head and neck, liver or kidney cancer.

This rearrangement joins TRBV5-1 to TRBJ1-2; D is uncertain. The CDR3 extends over 14 amino acids. Germline V gene sequence: CDR1 SGHRS, CDR2 YFSETQ. Trimming pared 1 base from V and 1 base from J, leaving 8 bases between. The CDR3 DNA is TGCGCCAGCAGCTTGAACCGGGATAACTATGGCTACACCTTC. The encoded protein is CASSLNRDNYGYTF.

The genes are TRBV9 and TRBJ2-3, with TRBD1 matching over 7 bases. Germline CDR1 is SGDLS and CDR2 is YYNGEE. V was pared by 2 bases and J by 6 bases, with 12 bases of the junction left unmatched. The CDR3 covers 16 residues. The chain's CDR3 is CASSVVGRQGRDTQYF. The CDR3 DNA reads as TGTGCCAGCAGCGTCGTAGGTCGACAGGGAAGGGATACGCAGTATTTT. Drawing the rest from reference TRBV9 and TRBJ2-3, the complete variable domain is DSGVTQTPKHLITATGQRVTLRCSPRSGDLSVYWYQQSLDQGLQFLIQYYNGEERAKGNILERFSAQQFPDLHSELNLSSLELGDSALYFCASSVVGRQGRDTQYFGPGTRLTVL.

The chain is built from TRBV6-1 and TRBJ2-1, with D unclear. Germline assignment: CDR1 MNHNS and CDR2 SASEGT. Trimming stripped 8 bases from V and 3 bases from J, with 5 bases between. The CDR3 is made up of 11 amino acids. Here the CDR3 DNA reads TGTGCCAGCCTTCTCTACAATGAGCAGTTCTTC. It yields the protein CASLLYNEQFF.

The gene calls are TRBV5-1 and TRBJ2-3; TRBD2 matches 11 bases. The CDR3 contains 19 residues. V shed 2 bases, J shed 1 base, and the junction held 12 bases outside the gene matches. Germline assignment: CDR1 SGHRS and CDR2 YFSETQ. CDR3 in DNA: TGCGCCAGCAGCTTACGCCCCCCGACTAGCGGGGACGGCACAGATACGCAGTATTTT. This sequence encodes CASSLRPPTSGDGTDTQYF.

J is TRBJ1-5 and V is TRBV4-3; 7 positions agree with TRBD1. The germline CDR1 and CDR2 sequences are LGHNA and YSLEER. With 4 bases clipped from V and 0 bases from J, the junction kept 3 bases outside the gene matches. There are 15 residues in the CDR3. The CDR3 sequence: CASSLTGDSNQPQHF. CDR3 nucleotide sequence: TGCGCCAGCAGCCTCACAGGGGATAGCAATCAGCCCCAGCATTTT.